This T cell receptor (beta chain) was identified during a study of graft-versus-host responses after intestinal transplantation. About the study: Multivisceral, liver-intestinal, or isolated intestinal grafts were transplanted into recipients.

The table came from immunoSEQ multiplex PCR; TCRdb's copy has only in-frame clones and leaves some out. There are over 100,000 clones in the sample; roughly nine tenths occur only once, and roughly 0.9% lies in the top ten. Germline V gene sequence: CDR1 SGHRS, CDR2 YFSETQ. The CDR3 covers 15 residues. V dropped 0 bases and J dropped 5 bases, with 12 bases sitting between them. To note about this clone: As yet, its antigen is unknown.

Material: unstimulated CD4+ T cells sorted from spleen or lymph node cells, obtained before intestinal transplant. The chain has TRBV5-1 and TRBJ2-1; D is possibly TRBD2 (5 bases). The TCR was taken from a human donor who received an intestinal transplant. The CDR3 reads CASSLAWLADNEQFF. The CDR3 nucleotides read TGCGCCAGCAGCTTGGCCTGGCTAGCAGACAATGAGCAGTTCTTC.